The subject of this entry is one T cell receptor (beta chain). This clonotype has just a few counts. Its antigen is not yet known. Within one base of it there is no much larger clone, and no base qualities were kept. The record originates from a study of T-cell memory formation after mild COVID-19 (dated by TCRdb to about 2021). As for the study more broadly: TCR sequence clusters from the two donors were found to be largely donor specific. The cohort was made up of two young adult volunteers, one female and one male, who were previously healthy. T-cell clones expanding and contracting after mild COVID-19 in a couple of donors were tracked by longitudinal TCRalpha and TCRbeta repertoire sequencing. Study-level results and caveats: The second-wave clones that peaked on day 37 were not confirmed to be SARS-CoV-2 specific. Only a couple of mild cases were covered by the study, and larger cohorts that include severe cases with pre-infection samples were considered necessary. Contracting CD4+ clones appeared mostly in the CM and EM memory subsets, whereas CD8+ clones were enriched in EMRA. Some responding clones were found in pre-infection memory, which suggests that pre-existing cross-reactive memory T cells took part in the SARS-CoV-2 response. Clones contracting from day 15 to 85 had balanced CD4/CD8 phenotypes, while a second wave expanding from day 15 to 37 was biased towards CD4+.

Ficoll-Paque density gradient centrifugation was the method used to isolate PBMCs. Sequencing used an Illumina NovaSeq 6000. Using 5'RACE with constant-segment primers, TCRalpha and TCRbeta cDNA libraries were constructed, with sample barcodes and unique molecular identifiers added in the process. RNA was extracted from every sample with Trizol reagent. Libraries were amplified in two PCR steps, with a second sample barcode and Illumina TruSeq adapters added in the second step. The libraries were sequenced on an Illumina NovaSeq using 2 x 150 bp paired-end reads. The authors' pipeline ran thus. The reads were demultiplexed and collapsed into UMI-guided consensus sequences using migec v1.2.7. Using mixcr v2.1.11, the UMI consensuses were aligned to TRA and TRB V and J templates and assembled into clonotypes. Clonotypes were classified as expanded or contracted when called significant by both edgeR and NoisET, with noise models trained on biological replicates. For edgeR calls, the cutoffs were a false discovery rate-adjusted p below 0.01 and a log2 fold-change threshold of 1. PCA with hierarchical clustering of max-normalized trajectories of the 1000 most abundant clonotypes was used as exploratory dynamics analysis. Separately sequenced CD4+ and CD8+ repertoires were used to assign a CD4 or CD8 phenotype to each responding clone. TCRdb itself trimmed the public reads at Q25 with fastp, ran MiXCR and retained productive beta chains. Rows with one shared CDR3 protein collapse into an entry with the most common genes and DNA. TCRdb, rather than the study authors, made the V and J calls. A total of 450,000 to 650,000 distinct CDR3 sequences appear in this sample, roughly a fifth of them only once. The top ten clonotypes cover approximately 8.4% of the sample.

The CDR3, from cysteine to phenylalanine, totals 15 residues. Only the CDR3 DNA is retained, 45 bases long and in frame from the first base. From the germline V gene (reference sequence), CDR1 is SEHNR and CDR2 is FQNEAQ. Cut back by 1 base and 4 bases, the V and J ends lie 11 bases apart. The clonotype was recovered from an adult woman who had mild COVID-19 (a few samples of this study predate the infection). The sample titles of this study are shuffled in the database, so cell type and time point are left out; the donor was told from shared clones. Recombination connected TRBV7-9 to TRBJ1-5, with no reliable assignment of the D segment. Sequencing was performed on PBMCs or a T cell subset sorted from them (not recorded which). CDR3 protein: CASSLGGNGNQPQHF. The DNA sequence is TGTGCCAGCAGCTTAGGGGGTAACGGAAATCAGCCCCAGCATTTT.